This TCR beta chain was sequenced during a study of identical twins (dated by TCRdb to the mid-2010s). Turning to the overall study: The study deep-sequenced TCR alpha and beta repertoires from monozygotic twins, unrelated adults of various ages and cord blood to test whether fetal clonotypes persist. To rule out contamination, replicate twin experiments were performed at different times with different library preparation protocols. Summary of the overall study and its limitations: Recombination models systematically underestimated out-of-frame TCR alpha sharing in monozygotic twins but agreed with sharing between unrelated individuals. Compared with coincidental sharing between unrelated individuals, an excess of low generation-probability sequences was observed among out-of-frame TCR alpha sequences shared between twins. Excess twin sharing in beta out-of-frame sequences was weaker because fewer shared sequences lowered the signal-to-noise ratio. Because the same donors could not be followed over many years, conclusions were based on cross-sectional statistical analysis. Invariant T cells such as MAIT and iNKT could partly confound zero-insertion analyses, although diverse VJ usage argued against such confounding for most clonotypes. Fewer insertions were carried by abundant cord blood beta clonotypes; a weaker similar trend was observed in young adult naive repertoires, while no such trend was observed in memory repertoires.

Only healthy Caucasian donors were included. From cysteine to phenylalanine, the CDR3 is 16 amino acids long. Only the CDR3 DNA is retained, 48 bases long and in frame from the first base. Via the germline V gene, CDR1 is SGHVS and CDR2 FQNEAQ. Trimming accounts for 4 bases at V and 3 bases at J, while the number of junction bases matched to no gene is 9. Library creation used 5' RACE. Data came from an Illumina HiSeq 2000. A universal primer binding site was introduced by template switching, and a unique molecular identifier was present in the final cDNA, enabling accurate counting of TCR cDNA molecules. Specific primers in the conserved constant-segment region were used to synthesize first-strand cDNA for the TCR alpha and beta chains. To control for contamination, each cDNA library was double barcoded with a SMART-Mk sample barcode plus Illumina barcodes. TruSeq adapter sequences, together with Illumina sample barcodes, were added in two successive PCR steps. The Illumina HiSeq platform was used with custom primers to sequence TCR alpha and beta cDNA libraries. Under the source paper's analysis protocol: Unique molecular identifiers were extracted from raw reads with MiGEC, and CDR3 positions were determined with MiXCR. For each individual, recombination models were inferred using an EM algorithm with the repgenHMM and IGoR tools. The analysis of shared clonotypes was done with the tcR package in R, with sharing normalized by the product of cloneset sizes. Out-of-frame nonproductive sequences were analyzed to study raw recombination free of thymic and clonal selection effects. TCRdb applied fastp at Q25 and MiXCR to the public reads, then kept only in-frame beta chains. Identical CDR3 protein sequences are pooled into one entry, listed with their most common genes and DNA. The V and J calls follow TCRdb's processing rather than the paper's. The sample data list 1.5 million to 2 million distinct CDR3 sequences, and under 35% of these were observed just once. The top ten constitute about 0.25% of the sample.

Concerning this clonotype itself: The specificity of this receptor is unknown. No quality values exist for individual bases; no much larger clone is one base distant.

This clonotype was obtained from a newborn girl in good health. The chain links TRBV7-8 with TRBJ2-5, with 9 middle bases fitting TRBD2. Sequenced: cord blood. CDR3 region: CASSSGLAQPKETQYF. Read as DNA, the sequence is TGTGCCAGCAGCTCGGGACTAGCTCAGCCCAAAGAGACCCAGTACTTC. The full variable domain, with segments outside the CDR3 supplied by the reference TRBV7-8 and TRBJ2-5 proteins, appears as GAGVSQSPRYKVAKRGQDVALRCDPISGHVSLFWYQQALGQGPEFLTYFQNEAQLDKSGLPSDRFFAERPEGSVSTLKIQRTQQEDSAVYLCASSSGLAQPKETQYFGPGTRLLVL.